The 14 T cell receptor beta chains presented below share a single source sample, sequenced in a study of lymphopenia after photon versus proton radiotherapy (dated by TCRdb to about 2019). The method was the immunoSEQ multiplex PCR assay. What TCRdb holds here is the immuneACCESS table cut down to in-frame rearrangements. Part of the clones is not present; checked against another copy, under half of the missing clones reflect an unresolved V gene, and the others are unexplained. The sample table lists tens of thousands of clones, less than 85% of them with a count of one. Around 2.2% of the sample comes from the top ten. The material was peripheral blood, obtained from a patient treated with proton-based radiotherapy. The source of these receptors is a man between 60 and 70 years old with pancreatic cancer.

The chain combines TRBV7-9 with TRBJ1-4; no firm D call. Germline CDR1 SEHNR, CDR2 FQNEAQ (reference sequence). V dropped 8 bases and J dropped 7 bases, with 14 bases sitting between them. This CDR3 comprises 13 residues. Here the CDR3 reads CASRGRAPEKLFF. DNA of the CDR3: TGTGCCAGCCGAGGACGGGCGCCTGAAAAACTGTTTTTT.

This chain joins TRBV27 and TRBJ1-2, with 9 bases lining up with TRBD1. The CDR3 spans 15 residues. Unmatched junction bases numbered 7, after V lost 4 bases and J lost 4 bases. From germline, CDR1 is MNHEY and CDR2 SMNVEV (reference sequence). Here the CDR3 reads CASSSRTGASYGYTF. CDR3 DNA: TGTGCCAGCAGTTCCCGGACAGGGGCCTCCTATGGCTACACCTTC.

The chain uses TRBV19 and TRBJ1-1, with D perhaps TRBD1 (5 bases). V was clipped by 7 bases and J by 4 bases, with 10 bases between them. Germline lookup yields CDR1 LNHDA and CDR2 SQIVND (reference sequence). The CDR3 loop spans 12 amino acids. The CDR3 DNA reads as TGTGCCAGTACGACAGTAACCACTGAAGCTTTCTTT. It translates to CASTTVTTEAFF.

The chain links TRBV6-6 to TRBJ1-1; 7 nucleotides line up with TRBD1. This CDR3 comprises 13 residues. CDR1 and CDR2 from the germline V gene are MNHNY and SVGAGI (reference sequence). V dropped 6 bases and J dropped 6; count of bases not matched to a gene: 7. CDR3 DNA sequence: TGTGCCAGCAGCCAGGGACAGATCTCTGAAGCTTTCTTT. This sequence encodes CASSQGQISEAFF.

This clone was seen more than once but under ten times. This chain joins TRBV13 and TRBJ2-7; TRBD2 agrees at 8 bases. V trimming: 2 bases; J trimming: 3 bases; junction bases outside the gene matches: 0. The germline gives CDR1 PRHDT, CDR2 FYEKMQ (reference sequence). The CDR3 has 13 amino acids. The CDR3 region is CASSLTSGYEQYF. The CDR3 DNA reads as TGTGCCAGCAGCTTAACTAGCGGCTACGAGCAGTACTTC.

The chain carries TRBV30 and TRBJ2-4, with D possibly being TRBD2 (6 bases). Per germline, CDR1 GTSNPN and CDR2 SVGIG (reference sequence). Trimming took off 3 bases at V and 15 bases at J, with 18 bases between the two ends. The CDR3 covers 12 residues. CDR3 DNA sequence: TGTGCCTGGAGCCCCGTGGGGGGTCGGGGGTACTTC. Translated: CAWSPVGGRGYF.

This clone was recorded a few times. The chain recombines TRBV27 with TRBJ1-1, with D possibly matching TRBD1 (6 bases). V lost 6 bases, J lost 6 bases, and 14 bases lay in between. CDR1 is MNHEY and CDR2 is SMNVEV in the germline V gene (reference sequence). This CDR3 is built from 13 residues. In nucleotides, the CDR3 is TGTGCCAGCAGAGACACAGGGAGCTCTGAAGCTTTCTTT. Its protein is CASRDTGSSEAFF.

This chain's CDR3 is CASSLGSSGYNEQFF. The CDR3 nucleotides read TGTGCCAGCAGCTTAGGTTCTAGCGGGTACAATGAGCAGTTCTTC. The genes are TRBV11-3 and TRBJ2-1, with 8 bases lining up with TRBD2. CDR1 SGHNT and CDR2 YENEEA come from the germline V gene. V lost 1 base to trimming and J lost 4 bases; unmatched junction nucleotides: 3. The CDR3 loop spans 15 amino acids.

A few counts support this clone. Within the sample, other DNA sequences also encode this same CDR3. The V call is TRBV7-9, the J call TRBJ1-5; maybe TRBD1 (6 bases). Trimming shortened V by 3 bases and J by 7 bases, and 7 bases separated the two germline ends. Germline CDR1 and CDR2: SEHNR and FQNEAQ (reference sequence). The CDR3 is 12 amino acids. DNA for the CDR3: TGTGCCAGCAGCTTGGGGGCACAGCCCCAGCATTTT. The encoded protein is CASSLGAQPQHF.

The chain carries TRBV13 and TRBJ2-1, with D perhaps matching TRBD1 (5 bases). This CDR3 has 14 amino acids. Germline assignment: CDR1 PRHDT and CDR2 FYEKMQ (reference sequence). V was trimmed by 5 bases and J by 4 bases, leaving 12 bases between them. CDR3 sequence reads: CASSAGIFYNEQFF. CDR3 DNA sequence: TGTGCCAGCAGCGCAGGGATATTTTACAATGAGCAGTTCTTC. The whole variable domain, filled in from reference TRBV13 and TRBJ2-1, reads AAGVIQSPRHLIKEKRETATLKCYPIPRHDTVYWYQQGPGQDPQFLISFYEKMQSDKGSIPDRFSAQQFSDYHSELNMSSLELGDSALYFCASSAGIFYNEQFFGPGTRLTVL.

V and J are TRBV19 and TRBJ2-3; TRBD2 might be the D (6 bases). Germline V gene lookup returns CDR1 LNHDA and CDR2 SQIVND (reference sequence). Trimming pared 10 bases from V and 0 bases from J, leaving 23 bases between. The CDR3 runs 17 residues. CDR3 coding DNA: TGTGCCAACGGAGCGGGCGGGGCTAGAGGAAGCACAGATACGCAGTATTTT. The encoded protein is CANGAGGARGSTDTQYF.

The chain is built from TRBV11-2 and TRBJ1-2; 7 nucleotides line up with TRBD1. The CDR3 runs to 16 residues. Trimming removed 2 bases from V and 6 bases from J; junction bases left unmatched: 12. Per the germline V gene, CDR1 is SGHAT and CDR2 is FQNNGV. The CDR3 loop reads CASSLMTGNDPDGYTF. The CDR3 DNA sequence: TGTGCCAGCAGCTTAATGACAGGGAACGATCCAGATGGCTACACCTTC.

This clone was seen a single time. The rearrangement links TRBV7-2 to TRBJ2-3; TRBD2 agrees at 8 bases. V shed 1 base, J shed 2 bases, and the junction held 5 bases outside the gene matches. This CDR3 comprises 16 residues. Germline V gene data show CDR1 as SGHTA and CDR2 as FQGNSA. The chain's CDR3 is CASSLGTSGYTDTQYF. The DNA for the CDR3 is TGTGCCAGCAGCTTAGGAACTAGCGGATACACAGATACGCAGTATTTT.

This chain joins TRBV29-1 and TRBJ2-3, with 9 bases identical to TRBD2. From germline, CDR1 is SQVTM and CDR2 ANQGSEA. The CDR3 consists of 15 residues. V lost 0 bases to trimming and J lost 3 bases; unmatched junction nucleotides: 4. The CDR3 DNA reads as TGCAGCGTTGAAGATAGACTAGCGGTTACAGATACGCAGTATTTT. Protein product: CSVEDRLAVTDTQYF.